The 12 T cell receptor beta chains reported below all come from one sample, sequenced in a study of immune cell composition in non-small cell lung cancer. TCRdb's table, derived via immunoSEQ multiplex PCR, lists solely in-frame clones and lacks some. The sample has around 10,000 clones, approximately 70% seen once. Sequencing was performed on lung tumor tissue. The receptors here all came from a human donor with non-small cell lung cancer.

With regard to this clone: Other DNA sequences from this sample encode an identical CDR3 as well. CDR3 protein: CASSVGQGVLTYEQYF. Written as DNA, the CDR3 is TGCGCCAGCAGCGTGGGACAGGGAGTTTTAACCTACGAGCAGTACTTC. This chain joins TRBV5-1 and TRBJ2-7; 9 nucleotides agree with TRBD1. CDR1 and CDR2 from the germline V gene are SGHRS and YFSETQ. The CDR3 covers 16 residues. Trimming cost V 4 bases and J 2 bases; bases outside gene matches: 10.

This clone was found a few times. The J gene is TRBJ2-1, the V gene TRBV27; D unclear. Deletions cut 5 bases from V and 1 base from J, with 12 bases between. The germline V gene encodes CDR1 MNHEY and CDR2 SMNVEV (reference sequence). The CDR3 has 15 residues. The CDR3 spells CASSHGVSSYNEQFF. The CDR3 nucleotides read TGTGCCAGCAGTCATGGGGTTAGTTCCTACAATGAGCAGTTCTTC.

The chain joins TRBV18 to TRBJ1-3; 9 bases fit TRBD1. V trimming: 1 base; J trimming: 3 bases; junction bases outside the gene matches: 1. The CDR3 extends over 15 amino acids. Germline CDR1 and CDR2: KGHSH and LQKENI. The CDR3 spells CASSPRTGDGNTIYF. The CDR3 nucleotides are TGTGCCAGCTCACCACGGACAGGGGATGGAAACACCATATATTTT. Looking up the rest from reference TRBV18 and TRBJ1-3 gives the full variable domain: NAGVMQNPRHLVRRRGQEARLRCSPMKGHSHVYWYRQLPEEGLKFMVYLQKENIIDESGMPKERFSAEFPKEGPSILRIQQVVRGDSAAYFCASSPRTGDGNTIYFGEGSWLTVV.

V and J are TRBV5-5 and TRBJ1-1; D remains ambiguous. This CDR3 has 14 amino acids. Germline CDR1 reads SGHKS; CDR2 reads YYEKEE (reference sequence). Trimming stripped 2 bases from V and 4 bases from J, with 12 bases between. For the CDR3, the DNA is TGTGCCAGCAGCTTCAGCACGGGAGGCACTGAAGCTTTCTTT. Translation gives CASSFSTGGTEAFF. Combining the CDR3 with reference TRBV5-5 and TRBJ1-1 gives the whole variable domain DAGVTQSPTHLIKTRGQQVTLRCSPISGHKSVSWYQQVLGQGPQFIFQYYEKEERGRGNFPDRFSARQFPNYSSELNVNALLLGDSALYLCASSFSTGGTEAFFGQGTRLTVV.

This CDR3 reads CAWSSTGREKLFF. DNA of the CDR3: TGTGCCTGGAGTAGCACAGGGCGAGAAAAACTGTTTTTT. The chain links TRBV30 to TRBJ1-4, with D perhaps matching TRBD1 (6 bases). This CDR3 contains 13 residues. V lost 2 bases and J 8 bases, leaving 12 bases between the germline ends. Germline CDR1 reads GTSNPN; CDR2 reads SVGIG (reference sequence).

The chain couples TRBV19 to TRBJ1-5; possible D gene TRBD1, 6 bases. This CDR3 contains 17 residues. The V gene lost 3 bases and the J gene lost 0 bases, with 15 bases spanning the gap. Germline assignment: CDR1 LNHDA and CDR2 SQIVND (reference sequence). In nucleotides, the CDR3 is TGTGCCAGTAGTATGGACAGAGGAGTCTATAGCAATCAGCCCCAGCATTTT. Its protein is CASSMDRGVYSNQPQHF.

The chain is built from TRBV15 and TRBJ1-1; tentative D call: TRBD1 (5 bases). The ends were cut back, 0 bases at V and 4 bases at J, with 12 bases in the middle. From germline, CDR1 is LNHNV and CDR2 YYDKDF (reference sequence). CDR3 length: 15 residues. The CDR3 nucleotides are TGTGCCACCAGCAGAGAGGAGGGGTGGGGCACTGAAGCTTTCTTT. As protein: CATSREEGWGTEAFF.

The gene calls are TRBV5-5 and TRBJ2-3; 13 bases agree with TRBD2. This CDR3 comprises 17 residues. V lost 3 bases to trimming and J lost 4 bases; unmatched junction nucleotides: 8. Per the germline V gene, CDR1 is SGHKS and CDR2 is YYEKEE (reference sequence). The CDR3 coding sequence is TGTGCCAGCAGCTCGCTGACCACTAGCGGGGGGGCAGATACGCAGTATTTT. Its protein product is CASSSLTTSGGADTQYF.

The gene calls are TRBV5-6 and TRBJ2-1; 8 bases fit TRBD2. The CDR3 totals 16 residues. V lost 5 bases to trimming and J lost 6 bases; unmatched junction nucleotides: 13. Germline CDR1 and CDR2: SGHDT and YYEEEE. The chain's CDR3 is CASSRLGPAGGNEQFF. The CDR3 DNA sequence: TGTGCCAGCAGTCGACTGGGGCCGGCGGGGGGCAATGAGCAGTTCTTC.

The rearrangement joins TRBV5-1 to TRBJ2-1; D may be TRBD1 (7 bases). Deletions cut 0 bases from V and 0 bases from J, with 13 bases between. Per the germline V gene, CDR1 is SGHRS and CDR2 is YFSETQ. This CDR3 spans 17 amino acids. The CDR3: CASSLARGASSYNEQFF. CDR3 nucleotides: TGCGCCAGCAGCTTGGCCAGGGGGGCGAGCTCCTACAATGAGCAGTTCTTC.

This chain links TRBV12-2 with TRBJ1-1. TRBV12-2 is flagged as a pseudogene. CDR3 length: 12 amino acids. This CDR3 reads CASRLAGGEAFF. CDR3 in DNA: TGTGCAAGTCGCTTAGCCGGTGGGGAAGCTTTCTTT.

The chain combines TRBV11-1 with TRBJ2-5; D call uncertain. The CDR3 consists of 11 residues. CDR1 and CDR2 (germline): SGHAT, FQDESV (reference sequence). V was trimmed by 2 bases and J by 4 bases, leaving 2 bases between them. In DNA, the CDR3 is TGTGCCAGCAGCTTAACAGAGACCCAGTACTTC. It encodes CASSLTETQYF.